Shown below are 10 T cell receptor beta chains from a single sample sequenced in a study of blood T cells in healthy people across ages. Together with a sample-barcoded 5' primer, a J-beta primer mix was included in a second PCR lasting about 7 to 11 cycles. TCRdb analysed the 5' RACE reads with MiXCR anew, one entry per CDR3 protein. The sample records around 600,000 distinct CDR3 sequences, around half being singletons. Sequences were obtained from blood. Source of these receptors: a man at least 80 years old in good health.

V and J are TRBV12-3 or TRBV12-4 and TRBJ1-5, with D possibly TRBD1 on 6 matching bases. This CDR3 is built from 17 residues. Trimming removed 3 bases at V and 3 bases at J, with 18 bases between. The CDR3, as DNA: TGTGCCAGCAGTTTCGCAGGGGCGGGCATGGTCAATCAGCCCCAGCATTTT. Protein sequence: CASSFAGAGMVNQPQHF.

This clonotype was counted between two and nine times. The rearrangement uses TRBV9 and TRBJ2-6, with 9 nucleotides matching TRBD2. With V trimmed by 5 bases and J by 3 bases, 6 bases remained unmatched. Germline-derived CDR1 and CDR2 are SGDLS and YYNGEE. The CDR3 runs to 16 residues. The DNA of the CDR3 is TGTGCCAGCAGTATTAGCGGGAGAAGTGGGGCCAACGTCCTGACTTTC. Protein product: CASSISGRSGANVLTF.

A word on this clonotype: One base away lies a much larger clone, so this may be a sequencing read error. The rearrangement links TRBV11-2 to TRBJ1-1; D possibly corresponds to TRBD1 (5 bases). V gave up 4 bases and J gave up 5 bases, with 11 bases separating them. Looked up from germline, CDR1 is SGHAT and CDR2 is FQNNGV. The CDR3 totals 13 residues. The CDR3 region has the DNA TGTGCCAGCAGCTCGGAGGGGCATACTGAAGCTTTCTTT. Residues: CASSSEGHTEAFF. The full variable domain, rest sourced from reference TRBV11-2 and TRBJ1-1, is EAGVAQSPRYKIIEKRQSVAFWCNPISGHATLYWYQQILGQGPKLLIQFQNNGVVDDSQLPKDRFSAERLKGVDSTLKIQPAKLEDSAVYLCASSSEGHTEAFFGQGTRLTVV.

This clonotype has a handful of counts. The chain has TRBV6-2 or TRBV6-3 and TRBJ2-2; possible D gene TRBD2, 5 bases. The V end was cut by 9 bases, the J end by 1 base, with 9 bases between. Germline values: CDR1 MNHEY, CDR2 SVGEGT. The CDR3 covers 13 residues. In nucleotides, the CDR3 is TGTGCCAGTAGTAGCGTGAACACCGGGGAGCTGTTTTTT. It specifies CASSSVNTGELFF.

The chain combines TRBV20-1 with TRBJ2-1, with TRBD1 as a possible D gene (5 bases). In germline, CDR1 is DFQATT, CDR2 SNEGSKA (reference sequence). Trimming shortened V by 6 bases and J by 2 bases, and 14 bases separated the two germline ends. The CDR3 length is 14 residues. In nucleotides, the CDR3 is TGCAGTGCCTCTAGGGGCGGTACCTACAATGAGCAGTTCTTC. Amino acids: CSASRGGTYNEQFF.

The chain recombines TRBV6-2 or TRBV6-3 with TRBJ2-3, with no clear D. Germline V gene lookup returns CDR1 MNHEY and CDR2 SVGEGT. The CDR3 length is 11 residues. V was shortened by 7 bases and J by 10 bases, with 12 bases between the two germline ends. CDR3 amino acids: CASKVGSAQYF. CDR3 bases: TGTGCCAGCAAGGTTGGCTCTGCGCAGTATTTT.

The chain uses TRBV5-1 and TRBJ2-1; 11 bases map to TRBD2. V lost 1 base and J lost 9; bases outside the gene matches: 6. The CDR3 is 15 residues long. Germline CDR1 reads SGHRS; CDR2 reads YFSETQ. In nucleotides, the CDR3 is TGCGCCAGCAGCTTGTGGACTAGCGGGTCCGGTGAGCAGTTCTTC. It encodes CASSLWTSGSGEQFF.

V is TRBV29-1 and J is TRBJ1-4, with D perhaps matching TRBD1 (5 bases). The V and J ends lost 4 bases and 8 bases respectively, with 14 bases between them. The CDR3 is made up of 13 amino acids. Germline V gene data show CDR1 as SQVTM and CDR2 as ANQGSEA. The CDR3 DNA sequence: TGCAGCGTTGGACGGGACGGTAGCGAAAAACTGTTTTTT. It yields the protein CSVGRDGSEKLFF.

This clonotype has more than one count but fewer than ten. The chain joins TRBV11-2 to TRBJ2-3, with D perhaps being TRBD1 or TRBD2 (5 bases each). Germline lookup yields CDR1 SGHAT and CDR2 FQNNGV. V was clipped by 6 bases and J by 5 bases, with 21 bases between them. This CDR3 region has 16 residues. Here the CDR3 reads CASSPDSKGTGDTQYF. The CDR3 nucleotides are TGTGCCAGCAGTCCAGACTCTAAGGGGACGGGAGATACGCAGTATTTT.

The genes are TRBV12-3 or TRBV12-4 and TRBJ2-3, with 9 nucleotides matching TRBD2. The CDR3 totals 14 residues. J was trimmed by 8 bases and V by 8 bases; bases with no gene match: 11. CDR3 nucleotide sequence: TGTGCCAGCGAGAGCGCGGGAGGGCCCTCTACGCAGTATTTT. This encodes CASESAGGPSTQYF.